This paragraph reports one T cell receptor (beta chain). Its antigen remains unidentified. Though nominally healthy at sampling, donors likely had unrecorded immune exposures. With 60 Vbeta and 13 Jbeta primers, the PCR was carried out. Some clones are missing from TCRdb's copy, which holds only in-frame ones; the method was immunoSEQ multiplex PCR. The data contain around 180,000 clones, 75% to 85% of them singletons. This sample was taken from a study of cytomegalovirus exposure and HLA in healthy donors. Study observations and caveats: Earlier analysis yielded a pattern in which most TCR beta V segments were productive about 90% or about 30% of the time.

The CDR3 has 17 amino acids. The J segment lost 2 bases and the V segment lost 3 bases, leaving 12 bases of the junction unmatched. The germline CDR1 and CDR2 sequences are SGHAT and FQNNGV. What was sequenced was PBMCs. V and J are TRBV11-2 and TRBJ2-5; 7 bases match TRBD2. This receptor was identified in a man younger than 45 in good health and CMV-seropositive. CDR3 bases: TGTGCCAGCAGCTTTTGGGCCGGCACTAGCGTACAAGAGACCCAGTACTTC. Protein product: CASSFWAGTSVQETQYF.